This is a list of T cell receptor beta chains from one sample in a study of cytomegalovirus exposure and HLA in healthy donors. Assay used: immunoSEQ multiplex PCR; TCRdb lists only in-frame clones, some missing. The sample shows approximately 170,000 clones, roughly 71% of them seen only once. The sequenced sample was PBMCs. Source of these receptors: a girl between 10 and 17 years old in good health and CMV-seronegative. CDR3s include the opening cysteine and the closing phenylalanine or tryptophan. Fields, in order: J gene, D gene, V gene, clone size, CDR3 protein, CDR3 DNA. The D gene is left open where the match is weak. Rows may omit the clone size; those that give it use once, few, many or a size class.

j_gene: TRBJ1-1
d_gene: TRBD1
v_gene: TRBV7-9
abundance: .
CDR3aa: CASSFPDRAGGTEAFF
CDR3nt: TGTGCCAGCAGCTTCCCTGACAGGGCTGGGGGCACTGAAGCTTTCTTT

j_gene: TRBJ2-2
d_gene: TRBD1
v_gene: TRBV14
abundance: .
CDR3aa: CASSRDRGAGELFF
CDR3nt: TGTGCCAGCAGCCGGGACAGGGGGGCCGGGGAGCTGTTTTTT

j_gene: TRBJ2-1
d_gene: .
v_gene: TRBV29-1
abundance: .
CDR3aa: CSVVGGGSYNEQFF
CDR3nt: TGCAGCGTTGTTGGTGGGGGGTCCTACAATGAGCAGTTCTTC

j_gene: TRBJ1-1
d_gene: TRBD1
v_gene: TRBV29-1
abundance: .
CDR3aa: CSVERDSVNTEAFF
CDR3nt: TGCAGCGTTGAGAGGGACAGTGTGAACACTGAAGCTTTCTTT

j_gene: TRBJ1-2
d_gene: .
v_gene: TRBV7-9
abundance: .
CDR3aa: CASSSSVTPYGYTF
CDR3nt: TGTGCCAGCAGCTCCAGCGTCACCCCTTATGGCTACACCTTC

j_gene: TRBJ1-4
d_gene: .
v_gene: TRBV19
abundance: few
CDR3aa: CASSIWRTENEKLFF
CDR3nt: TGTGCCAGTAGTATTTGGAGGACAGAGAATGAAAAACTGTTTTTT

j_gene: TRBJ2-7
d_gene: .
v_gene: TRBV6-1
abundance: .
CDR3aa: CASSEPPQGTEQYF
CDR3nt: TGTGCCAGCAGTGAACCCCCTCAGGGTACCGAGCAGTACTTC

j_gene: TRBJ1-5
d_gene: TRBD1
v_gene: TRBV29-1
abundance: .
CDR3aa: CSATGGEGNQPQHF
CDR3nt: TGCAGCGCCACAGGGGGTGAAGGAAATCAGCCCCAGCATTTT

j_gene: TRBJ2-5
d_gene: .
v_gene: TRBV7-6
abundance: .
CDR3aa: CASSPDFQETQYF
CDR3nt: TGTGCCAGCAGCCCGGACTTCCAAGAGACCCAGTACTTC

j_gene: TRBJ1-2
d_gene: .
v_gene: TRBV29-1
abundance: .
CDR3aa: CSVGLPGGKDGYTF
CDR3nt: TGCAGCGTTGGACTCCCCGGGGGGAAGGATGGCTACACCTTC

j_gene: TRBJ1-5
d_gene: .
v_gene: TRBV1
abundance: .
CDR3aa: CTSSRADSNQPQHF
CDR3nt: TGCACCAGCAGCCGAGCCGACAGTAATCAGCCCCAGCATTTT

j_gene: TRBJ2-5
d_gene: .
v_gene: TRBV11-3
abundance: .
CDR3aa: CASSTGGSGETQYF
CDR3nt: TGTGCCAGCAGCACTGGGGGGTCGGGGGAGACCCAGTACTTC

j_gene: TRBJ2-3
d_gene: TRBD2
v_gene: TRBV6-5
abundance: .
CDR3aa: CASTSGGAGTDTQYF
CDR3nt: TGTGCCAGCACCTCGGGGGGGGCGGGCACAGATACGCAGTATTTT

j_gene: TRBJ1-1
d_gene: .
v_gene: TRBV10-2
abundance: .
CDR3aa: CASSEQGGLLQAEAFF
CDR3nt: TGCGCCAGCAGTGAGCAAGGAGGGCTTCTACAGGCTGAAGCTTTCTTT

j_gene: TRBJ1-4
d_gene: .
v_gene: TRBV6-1
abundance: few
CDR3aa: CASRRANEKLFF
CDR3nt: TGTGCCAGCAGGAGGGCTAATGAAAAACTGTTTTTT

j_gene: TRBJ1-6
d_gene: .
v_gene: TRBV6-6
abundance: .
CDR3aa: CASGPSMANSPLHF
CDR3nt: TGTGCCAGCGGGCCCAGTATGGCGAATTCACCCCTCCACTTT

j_gene: TRBJ2-3
d_gene: TRBD2
v_gene: TRBV5-4
abundance: .
CDR3aa: CASSRGLALLSTDTQYF
CDR3nt: TGTGCCAGCAGCCGGGGACTAGCCCTGTTAAGCACAGATACGCAGTATTTT

j_gene: TRBJ1-3
d_gene: .
v_gene: TRBV4-1
abundance: .
CDR3aa: CASSQEEGAGNTIYF
CDR3nt: TGCGCCAGCAGCCAAGAGGAAGGGGCTGGAAACACCATATATTTT

j_gene: TRBJ1-3
d_gene: .
v_gene: TRBV4-1
abundance: .
CDR3aa: CASSLSTSSGNTIYF
CDR3nt: TGCGCCAGCAGCCTATCGACAAGCTCTGGAAACACCATATATTTT

j_gene: TRBJ2-1
d_gene: TRBD1
v_gene: TRBV5-1
abundance: .
CDR3aa: CASSLDWTGGINEQFF
CDR3nt: TGCGCCAGCAGCTTGGATTGGACAGGGGGAATCAATGAGCAGTTCTTC

j_gene: TRBJ2-2
d_gene: TRBD1
v_gene: TRBV4-2
abundance: many
CDR3aa: CASSQGQGDTGELFF
CDR3nt: TGTGCCAGCAGCCAAGGACAGGGAGACACCGGGGAGCTGTTTTTT

j_gene: TRBJ2-7
d_gene: TRBD1
v_gene: TRBV7-7
abundance: .
CDR3aa: CASSPLGQAGDEQYF
CDR3nt: TGTGCCAGCAGCCCTCTCGGACAGGCGGGTGATGAGCAGTACTTC

j_gene: TRBJ1-2
d_gene: TRBD1
v_gene: TRBV6-5
abundance: .
CDR3aa: CASSSQGDSYGYTF
CDR3nt: TGTGCCAGCAGTTCACAGGGGGATAGCTATGGCTACACCTTC

j_gene: TRBJ1-5
d_gene: .
v_gene: TRBV30
abundance: .
CDR3aa: CAWSEQRNQPQHF
CDR3nt: TGTGCCTGGTCTGAACAGCGCAATCAGCCCCAGCATTTT

j_gene: TRBJ1-2
d_gene: TRBD1
v_gene: TRBV9
abundance: .
CDR3aa: CASSTPGQGNYGYTF
CDR3nt: TGTGCCAGCAGCACACCGGGACAGGGGAACTATGGCTACACCTTC

j_gene: TRBJ2-7
d_gene: TRBD1
v_gene: TRBV11-2
abundance: .
CDR3aa: CASSWGQVSEQYF
CDR3nt: TGTGCCAGCAGCTGGGGACAGGTTTCCGAGCAGTACTTC

j_gene: TRBJ2-7
d_gene: TRBD1
v_gene: TRBV7-8
abundance: few
CDR3aa: CASSPTGQGNYEQYF
CDR3nt: TGTGCCAGCAGCCCCACGGGACAGGGTAACTACGAGCAGTACTTC

j_gene: TRBJ1-1
d_gene: .
v_gene: TRBV5-6
abundance: .
CDR3aa: CASSLGQRGSSEAFF
CDR3nt: TGTGCCAGCAGTCTCGGACAGAGAGGGAGTTCTGAAGCTTTCTTT

j_gene: TRBJ2-1
d_gene: TRBD2
v_gene: TRBV27
abundance: .
CDR3aa: CASSPGLGRNEQFF
CDR3nt: TGTGCCAGCAGCCCGGGACTAGGACGCAATGAGCAGTTCTTC

j_gene: TRBJ2-1
d_gene: .
v_gene: TRBV9
abundance: .
CDR3aa: CASSVSPAGGVSYNEQFF
CDR3nt: TGTGCCAGCAGCGTATCCCCCGCCGGGGGAGTCTCCTACAATGAGCAGTTCTTC

j_gene: TRBJ1-6
d_gene: TRBD1
v_gene: TRBV28
abundance: .
CDR3aa: CASRRRAGGFGSYNSPLHF
CDR3nt: TGTGCCAGCAGACGGCGGGCAGGGGGCTTCGGCTCCTATAATTCACCCCTCCACTTT

j_gene: TRBJ1-5
d_gene: .
v_gene: TRBV5-4
abundance: .
CDR3aa: CASSPEPNSNQPQHF
CDR3nt: TGTGCCAGCAGCCCTGAGCCTAATAGCAATCAGCCCCAGCATTTT

j_gene: TRBJ2-3
d_gene: TRBD2
v_gene: TRBV5-1
abundance: .
CDR3aa: CASKERGGQSDTQYF
CDR3nt: TGCGCCAGCAAGGAGCGGGGGGGGCAGTCAGATACGCAGTATTTT

j_gene: TRBJ1-2
d_gene: TRBD1
v_gene: TRBV5-5
abundance: .
CDR3aa: CASSSTGGSYGYTF
CDR3nt: TGTGCCAGCAGCTCGACAGGGGGAAGCTATGGCTACACCTTC

j_gene: TRBJ2-3
d_gene: TRBD1
v_gene: TRBV13
abundance: .
CDR3aa: CASSTNRGSTDTQYF
CDR3nt: TGTGCCAGCAGCACGAACAGGGGTAGCACAGATACGCAGTATTTT

j_gene: TRBJ2-3
d_gene: TRBD2
v_gene: TRBV10-1
abundance: .
CDR3aa: CASSESGLAGPADTQYF
CDR3nt: TGCGCCAGCAGTGAGTCAGGACTAGCGGGGCCCGCAGATACGCAGTATTTT

j_gene: TRBJ1-5
d_gene: TRBD1
v_gene: TRBV6-1
abundance: few
CDR3aa: CASNPGQNNNQPQHF
CDR3nt: TGTGCCTCTAACCCGGGACAGAACAATAATCAGCCCCAGCATTTT

j_gene: TRBJ2-1
d_gene: .
v_gene: TRBV5-4
abundance: .
CDR3aa: CASSLSVRTQGTYNEQFF
CDR3nt: TGTGCCAGCAGCTTATCGGTTAGAACCCAGGGAACCTACAATGAGCAGTTCTTC

j_gene: TRBJ2-7
d_gene: TRBD1
v_gene: TRBV7-9
abundance: .
CDR3aa: CASSAPGTGKVEQYF
CDR3nt: TGTGCCAGCAGCGCCCCCGGGACAGGGAAGGTCGAGCAGTACTTC

j_gene: TRBJ1-1
d_gene: .
v_gene: TRBV11-2
abundance: few
CDR3aa: CASSLSVNTEAFF
CDR3nt: TGTGCCAGCAGCTTAAGCGTGAACACTGAAGCTTTCTTT

j_gene: TRBJ1-6
d_gene: .
v_gene: TRBV14
abundance: .
CDR3aa: CASSLAQNSPLHF
CDR3nt: TGTGCCAGCAGCCTCGCACAGAATTCACCCCTCCACTTT

j_gene: TRBJ1-2
d_gene: .
v_gene: TRBV2
abundance: .
CDR3aa: CASSLKRQSIYGYTF
CDR3nt: TGTGCCAGCAGTCTGAAAAGACAGAGCATCTATGGCTACACCTTC

j_gene: TRBJ1-5
d_gene: TRBD1
v_gene: TRBV6-1
abundance: few
CDR3aa: CASSTTGDQPQHF
CDR3nt: TGTGCCAGCAGTACCACAGGGGATCAGCCCCAGCATTTT

j_gene: TRBJ2-5
d_gene: .
v_gene: TRBV9
abundance: .
CDR3aa: CASSAPGAQETQYF
CDR3nt: TGTGCCAGCAGCGCACCAGGGGCCCAAGAGACCCAGTACTTC

j_gene: TRBJ2-7
d_gene: .
v_gene: TRBV28
abundance: .
CDR3aa: CASSFRTAEQYF
CDR3nt: TGTGCCAGCAGTTTCAGGACAGCCGAGCAGTACTTC